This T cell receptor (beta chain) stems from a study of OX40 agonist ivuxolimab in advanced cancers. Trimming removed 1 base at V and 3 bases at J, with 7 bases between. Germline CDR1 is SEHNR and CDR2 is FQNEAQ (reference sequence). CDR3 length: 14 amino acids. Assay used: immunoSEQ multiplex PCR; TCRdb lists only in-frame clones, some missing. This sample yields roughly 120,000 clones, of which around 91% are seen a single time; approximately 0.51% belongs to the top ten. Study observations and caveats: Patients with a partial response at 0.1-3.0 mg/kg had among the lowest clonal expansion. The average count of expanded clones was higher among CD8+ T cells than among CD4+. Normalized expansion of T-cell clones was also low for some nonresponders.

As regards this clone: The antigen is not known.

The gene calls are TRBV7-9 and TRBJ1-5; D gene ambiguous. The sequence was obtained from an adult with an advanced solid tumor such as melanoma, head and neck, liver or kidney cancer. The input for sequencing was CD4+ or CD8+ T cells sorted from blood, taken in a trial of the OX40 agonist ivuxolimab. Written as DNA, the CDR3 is TGTGCCAGCAGCTTAGAACAGAACAATCAGCCCCAGCATTTT. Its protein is CASSLEQNNQPQHF. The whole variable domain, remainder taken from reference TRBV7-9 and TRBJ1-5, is DTGVSQNPRHKITKRGQNVTFRCDPISEHNRLYWYRQTLGQGPEFLTYFQNEAQLEKSRLLSDRFSAERPKGSFSTLEIQRTEQGDSAMYLCASSLEQNNQPQHFGDGTRLSIL.